This T cell receptor (beta chain) comes out of a study of shared clonotypes between healthy human individuals. Findings of the study overall: All-four-donor shared clonotypes had higher generation probabilities than non-shared clonotypes did.

Regarding this clone: The target antigen is unknown.

The assay was immunoSEQ multiplex PCR, and TCRdb's table has in-frame clones only and misses some. Of about 2.4 million clones in the sample, approximately 94% were seen once. CDR3 length: 14 amino acids. In germline, CDR1 is LNHDA, CDR2 SQIVND (reference sequence). V was cut by 5 bases and J by 2 bases, with 13 bases left in between. The chain has TRBV19 and TRBJ2-7; unclear D gene. Source material: naive CD4+ T cells from PBMCs. Documented subset: CD45RA+ positively selected. The receptor comes from a man aged 18 to 29 in good health. Some clones in this sample may be carry-over from other donors' samples. The CDR3 region has the DNA TGTGCCAGTAGTCCCGCCGGGCAGGCCTACGAGCAGTACTTC. Its protein is CASSPAGQAYEQYF.